What follows are 26 T cell receptor beta chains derived from one specimen sequenced in a study of OX40 agonist ivuxolimab in advanced cancers. Here immunoSEQ multiplex PCR was the method, and the copy in TCRdb shows in-frame clones only, minus some. The sample lists nearly 45,000 clones, over 65% occurring once. The material sequenced was CD4+ or CD8+ T cells sorted from blood, taken in a trial of the OX40 agonist ivuxolimab. Receptor source: an adult with an advanced solid tumor such as melanoma, head and neck, liver or kidney cancer.

The gene calls are TRBV4-1 and TRBJ1-5; 7 bases map to TRBD1. CDR3 length: 14 residues. J was trimmed by 1 base and V by 4 bases; bases with no gene match: 1. Germline-derived CDR1 and CDR2 are MGHRA and YSYEKL. The CDR3 spells CASSPTGSNQPQHF. The DNA for the CDR3 is TGCGCCAGCAGCCCGACAGGGAGCAATCAGCCCCAGCATTTT.

On this clone: Relative to the germline gene, one junction end is altered; a read error may explain this. The rearrangement uses TRBV27 and TRBJ2-7, with 8 bases identical to TRBD1. The CDR3 has 16 residues. Germline V lookup: CDR1 MNHEY, CDR2 SMNVEV (reference sequence). The DNA for the CDR3 is TGTGCCAGCAGTTTATCCGCCGGGACAGGTTCCTTCGAGCAGTACTTC. It specifies CASSLSAGTGSFEQYF.

This clone was found a few times. The rearrangement joins TRBV7-9 to TRBJ2-2; D is unclear. Looked up from germline, CDR1 is SEHNR and CDR2 is FQNEAQ (reference sequence). Trimming shortened V by 8 bases and J by 6 bases, and 19 bases separated the two germline ends. The CDR3 extends over 15 amino acids. CDR3 amino acids: CASPLISLSAGELFF. DNA for the CDR3: TGTGCCAGCCCCCTTATCTCCCTAAGCGCCGGGGAGCTGTTTTTT. The entire variable domain, with the rest obtained from reference TRBV7-9 and TRBJ2-2, is as follows: DTGVSQNPRHKITKRGQNVTFRCDPISEHNRLYWYRQTLGQGPEFLTYFQNEAQLEKSRLLSDRFSAERPKGSFSTLEIQRTEQGDSAMYLCASPLISLSAGELFFGEGSRLTVL.

The chain employs TRBV5-4 and TRBJ2-3; D is undetermined. Trimming cost V 8 bases and J 3 bases, with 13 bases left between them. There are 13 residues in the CDR3. Germline-derived CDR1 and CDR2 are SGHNT and YYREEE (reference sequence). The CDR3 DNA sequence: TGTGCCAGTCAGGCTCGCAGGACAGATACGCAGTATTTT. As protein: CASQARRTDTQYF.

The rearrangement links TRBV4-1 to TRBJ1-1; no clear D. The CDR3 spans 14 residues. Trimming cost V 2 bases and J 2 bases, with 9 bases left between them. From germline, CDR1 is MGHRA and CDR2 YSYEKL. CDR3 sequence reads: CASSQSSVNTEAFF. In DNA form, the CDR3 reads TGCGCCAGCAGCCAATCATCGGTTAACACTGAAGCTTTCTTT.

The chain uses TRBV11-2 and TRBJ1-6; D is unresolved. CDR3 size: 13 residues. CDR1 SGHAT and CDR2 FQNNGV come from the germline V gene. Trimming removed 3 bases at V and 7 bases at J, with 7 bases between. This CDR3 reads CASSLGGNSPLHF. CDR3 bases: TGTGCCAGCAGCTTGGGAGGAAATTCACCCCTCCACTTT. Variable domain in full (rest from reference TRBV11-2 and TRBJ1-6): EAGVAQSPRYKIIEKRQSVAFWCNPISGHATLYWYQQILGQGPKLLIQFQNNGVVDDSQLPKDRFSAERLKGVDSTLKIQPAKLEDSAVYLCASSLGGNSPLHFGNGTRLTVT.

The J gene is TRBJ2-7, the V gene TRBV11-2; TRBD1 agrees at 9 bases. CDR1 and CDR2 (germline): SGHAT, FQNNGV. There are 17 residues in the CDR3. With 5 bases clipped from V and 2 bases from J, the junction kept 13 bases outside the gene matches. The CDR3 loop is CASSPYARGTGTYEQYF. DNA of the CDR3: TGTGCCAGCAGCCCATATGCCCGTGGGACAGGGACCTACGAGCAGTACTTC.

The chain carries TRBV4-1 and TRBJ1-1; 9 bases align to TRBD1. Germline V gene lookup returns CDR1 MGHRA and CDR2 YSYEKL. Losses at the gene ends were 5 bases for V and 5 bases for J; bases not matched to a gene: 12. The CDR3 totals 16 residues. In nucleotides, the CDR3 is TGCGCCAGCAGCGTCCTTCTGACAGGGGGTGAGACTGAAGCTTTCTTT. This gives the protein CASSVLLTGGETEAFF.

Here the CDR3 reads CASSPNTGELFF. For the CDR3, the DNA is TGTGCCAGCAGCCCAAACACCGGGGAGCTGTTTTTT. V gene TRBV7-3 combines with J gene TRBJ2-2; D unresolved. Trimming left V 5 bases short and J 2 bases short, with 3 bases between. This CDR3 spans 12 amino acids. The V gene's germline CDR1 is SGHTA and CDR2 FQGTGA.

This clone was recorded once. This chain uses TRBV6-5 with TRBJ1-1; possible D gene TRBD1, 5 bases. The CDR3 spans 13 residues. The ends were cut back, 7 bases at V and 7 bases at J, with 16 bases in the middle. Germline CDR1 is MNHEY and CDR2 is SVGAGI. Here the CDR3 reads CASKGSSGVEAFF. Here the CDR3 DNA reads TGTGCCAGCAAGGGGAGCAGCGGGGTTGAAGCTTTCTTT.

The V call is TRBV6-5, the J call TRBJ2-7; 12 nucleotides agree with TRBD2. The CDR3 extends over 16 amino acids. V trimming: 0 bases; J trimming: 0 bases; junction bases outside the gene matches: 0. The V gene's germline CDR1 is MNHEY and CDR2 SVGAGI. For the CDR3, the DNA is TGTGCCAGCAGTTACTCGACTAGCGGGAGCTCCTACGAGCAGTACTTC. It is translated as CASSYSTSGSSYEQYF.

The chain carries TRBV7-6 and TRBJ2-5; possibly TRBD2 for D (5 bases). The CDR3 contains 13 residues. Per germline, CDR1 SGHVS and CDR2 FNYEAQ. V lost 2 bases and J lost 5, with 9 bases in between. CDR3 region: CASSLFPGETQYF. The CDR3 DNA reads as TGTGCCAGCAGCTTATTTCCGGGGGAGACCCAGTACTTC.

By share of the sample, this clone is large. The chain recombines TRBV5-5 with TRBJ1-2; the match to TRBD1 covers 9 bases. The length of the CDR3 is 15 residues. J was trimmed by 5 bases and V by 5 bases; bases with no gene match: 10. Germline CDR1 and CDR2: SGHKS and YYEKEE (reference sequence). This chain's CDR3 is CASSKRTGEDYGYTF. The CDR3, as DNA: TGTGCCAGCAGTAAGAGGACAGGGGAGGATTATGGCTACACCTTC.

This chain uses TRBV9 with TRBJ2-1; 10 bases fit TRBD2. The CDR3 loop spans 15 amino acids. The germline V gene has CDR1 SGDLS and CDR2 YYNGEE. V trimming: 0 bases; J trimming: 8 bases; junction bases outside the gene matches: 5. CDR3: CASSVGLAGVYEQFF. Written as DNA, the CDR3 is TGTGCCAGCAGCGTAGGGCTAGCGGGAGTGTATGAGCAGTTCTTC. The whole variable domain, remainder taken from reference TRBV9 and TRBJ2-1, is DSGVTQTPKHLITATGQRVTLRCSPRSGDLSVYWYQQSLDQGLQFLIQYYNGEERAKGNILERFSAQQFPDLHSELNLSSLELGDSALYFCASSVGLAGVYEQFFGPGTRLTVL.

This clone was seen a few times. The gene calls are TRBV28 and TRBJ2-3; D is uncertain. V was trimmed by 6 bases and J by 6 bases, leaving 16 bases between them. This CDR3 has 14 residues. CDR1 is MDHEN and CDR2 is SYDVKM in the germline V gene. The CDR3 bases are TGTGCCAGCAGCCTGTCCCATCCCGGGGATACGCAGTATTTT. Translation gives CASSLSHPGDTQYF.

This clone has just one count. V gene TRBV19 combines with J gene TRBJ2-1, with a tentative D call TRBD1 (5 bases). The CDR3 is 15 amino acids. With 2 bases removed from V and 4 bases from J, the gap between germline ends came to 12 bases. Per germline, CDR1 LNHDA and CDR2 SQIVND (reference sequence). Written as DNA, the CDR3 is TGTGCCAGTAGTATATTTCCAGGGTCATACAATGAGCAGTTCTTC. This gives the protein CASSIFPGSYNEQFF.

Written as DNA, the CDR3 is TGTGCCAGCAGTGGGCCGGGGGCCTACGAGCAGTACTTC. This translates into CASSGPGAYEQYF. V is TRBV6-5 and J is TRBJ2-7, with a possible D match to TRBD2 (6 bases). The CDR3 runs to 13 residues. The germline V and J ends were trimmed by 5 bases and 2 bases, with 10 bases remaining between them. Germline V gene data show CDR1 as MNHEY and CDR2 as SVGAGI.

This clone was seen only once. The chain couples TRBV4-2 to TRBJ1-2; D might be TRBD1 (5 bases). The CDR3 totals 15 residues. Germline-derived CDR1 and CDR2 are LGHNA and YNFKEQ. The germline V and J ends were trimmed by 0 bases and 6 bases, with 14 bases remaining between them. The CDR3 sequence: CASSQDRLPGNGYTF. The CDR3 DNA sequence: TGTGCCAGCAGCCAAGATCGGTTGCCAGGGAATGGCTACACCTTC.

The J gene is TRBJ2-3, the V gene TRBV4-1, with 7 bases matching TRBD2. After removal of 1 base from V and 3 bases from J, the junction contained 1 base not matched to a gene. Germline loops: CDR1 MGHRA, CDR2 YSYEKL. This CDR3 comprises 14 residues. The CDR3 bases are TGCGCCAGCAGCCAAGGAGCGGGGACAGATACGCAGTATTTT. Translation: CASSQGAGTDTQYF.

The rearrangement uses TRBV9 and TRBJ2-7, with TRBD1 as a possible D gene (5 bases). This CDR3 comprises 13 residues. Per the germline V gene, CDR1 is SGDLS and CDR2 is YYNGEE. Trimming removed 0 bases at V and 5 bases at J, with 9 bases between. CDR3 protein: CASSVVLGDEQYF. The CDR3 region has the DNA TGTGCCAGCAGCGTAGTTTTAGGGGACGAGCAGTACTTC.

In its sample, this clone was seen once. This chain connects TRBV2 to TRBJ2-3; TRBD2 matches 12 bases. CDR1 SNHLY and CDR2 FYNNEI come from the germline V gene. V shed 10 bases and J 2 bases; nucleotides not matched to a gene: 13. This CDR3 is 17 amino acids long. Here the CDR3 DNA reads TGTGCCACCGGTGGACTAGCGGGACCGGCCCCCACAGATACGCAGTATTTT. Translated: CATGGLAGPAPTDTQYF.

V gene TRBV19 combines with J gene TRBJ2-7; 8 bases map to TRBD2. The length of the CDR3 is 15 residues. V was clipped by 3 bases and J by 0 bases; unmatched bases: 4. CDR1 and CDR2 (germline): LNHDA, SQIVND (reference sequence). CDR3 region: CASSIDSGASYEQYF. The CDR3 coding sequence is TGTGCCAGTAGTATTGATAGCGGGGCCTCCTACGAGCAGTACTTC. Full variable domain (rest looked up from reference TRBV19 and TRBJ2-7): DGGITQSPKYLFRKEGQNVTLSCEQNLNHDAMYWYRQDPGQGLRLIYYSQIVNDFQKGDIAEGYSVSREKKESFPLTVTSAQKNPTAFYLCASSIDSGASYEQYFGPGTRLTVT.

As for this clone: Within the sample, other DNA sequences also encode this same CDR3. The rearrangement joins TRBV7-2 to TRBJ2-3; 10 bases line up with TRBD2. The germline V gene has CDR1 SGHTA and CDR2 FQGNSA. There are 15 residues in the CDR3. The trim removed 5 bases at V and 5 bases at J, leaving 7 bases unmatched. The CDR3 region is CASSVSGGAGDTQYF. The DNA for the CDR3 is TGTGCCAGCAGCGTAAGCGGGGGGGCGGGAGATACGCAGTATTTT. Full variable domain (missing parts from reference TRBV7-2 and TRBJ2-3): GAGVSQSPSNKVTEKGKDVELRCDPISGHTALYWYRQSLGQGLEFLIYFQGNSAPDKSGLPSDRFSAERTGGSVSTLTIQRTQQEDSAVYLCASSVSGGAGDTQYFGPGTRLTVL.

The J gene is TRBJ1-1, the V gene TRBV6-6, with a possible D match to TRBD1 (5 bases). CDR1 is MNHNY and CDR2 is SVGAGI in the germline V gene (reference sequence). V dropped 2 bases and J dropped 4 bases, with 8 bases sitting between them. The CDR3 runs to 13 residues. As DNA, the CDR3 is TGTGCCAGCAGTTACGAAGGGACCACTGAAGCTTTCTTT. It is translated as CASSYEGTTEAFF.

V usage is TRBV29-1 and J usage is TRBJ2-7; 9 nucleotides align to TRBD1. The ends lost 4 bases at V and 6 bases at J; junction bases unmatched: 4. The CDR3 is 12 residues long. Germline values: CDR1 SQVTM, CDR2 ANQGSEA. The CDR3 DNA sequence: TGCAGCGTTGGGACAGGGGATTCCGAGCAGTACTTC. This translates into CSVGTGDSEQYF.

The chain uses TRBV27 and TRBJ2-1; 14 positions agree with TRBD2. J gave up 5 bases and V 3 bases, and 6 bases lay outside the gene matches. This CDR3 is built from 17 residues. Germline V CDR1 and CDR2: MNHEY, SMNVEV (reference sequence). CDR3 region: CASSFLTSGGVHNEQFF. In DNA, the CDR3 is TGTGCCAGCAGTTTTCTGACTAGCGGGGGGGTCCACAATGAGCAGTTCTTC.